This T cell receptor beta chain was captured in a study of T cells in Graves' hyperthyroidism and ophthalmopathy. Study observations and caveats: The majority of expanded thyroid clonotypes above 0.001 also appeared in blood. In validation, the model predicted ophthalmopathy. These predictions came a median about 6.5 months before onset.

V was cut by 4 bases and J by 0 bases, with 13 bases left in between. The CDR3 is made up of 16 amino acids. Germline CDR1 reads MDHEN; CDR2 reads SYDVKM. The count of this clonotype is one. Its antigen is still unknown. There were TCR beta CDR3 regions amplified from RNA transcripts. The HTBI primer set served for first-round RT-PCR of the TCR CDR3. A single record per CDR3 protein comes from TCRdb applying MiXCR to the multiplex PCR reads. The sample yields a few hundred thousand distinct CDR3 sequences, around 50% seen once. Clinical symptoms, serum thyroxine and TRAb, thyroid ultrasound and orbital computed tomography together formed the diagnostic basis.

This sequence originates from an adult woman with Graves' disease, either hyperthyroidism or ophthalmopathy (not recorded which). Material for sequencing was peripheral blood or thyroid tissue (not recorded which). The rearrangement joins TRBV28 to TRBJ1-3, with a tentative D call TRBD1 (5 bases). CDR3: CASSSLGANSGNTIYF. CDR3 sequence (DNA): TGTGCCAGCAGTTCCCTCGGGGCCAACTCTGGAAACACCATATATTTT.